This T cell receptor (beta chain) was sequenced in a study of shared clonotypes between healthy human individuals. Whole-study results and caveats: In general, naive subsets displayed greater estimated richness than memory subsets did.

Germline V gives CDR1 KGHSH, CDR2 LQKENI. Trimming removed 2 bases from V and 2 bases from J, with 10 bases in between. The CDR3 is 14 amino acids. A few counts support this clone. What it binds is unknown. Measured with immunoSEQ multiplex PCR; TCRdb has only the in-frame clones, and not every one. The table shows 700,000 or so clones, with approximately 75% occurring only once. The TCR sequence derives from a young woman in good health. This chain joins TRBV18 and TRBJ2-7; D is ambiguous. Sequenced material: memory CD4+ T cells sorted from blood. Specified subset: CD45RA-negative fraction. Written as DNA, the CDR3 is TGTGCCAGCTCACCAGGCAGCCACACCTACGAGCAGTACTTC. Its protein product is CASSPGSHTYEQYF.